The T cell receptor beta chain under discussion was sequenced for a study of OX40 agonist ivuxolimab in advanced cancers. Study details: The patients received agonistic anti-OX40 (CD134) antibody ivuxolimab. In this trial design, patients received ivuxolimab intravenously at 0.01 to 10 mg/kg every 2 weeks. Two cutaneous melanoma patients and one hepatocellular carcinoma patient, three in all, had partial responses.

TCRdb's copy holds only in-frame clones and misses some; the assay was immunoSEQ multiplex PCR. Here the sample spans tens of thousands of clones, about 89% being singletons. The timepoints at which blood was sampled were baseline, cycle 4 day 1, and cycle 7 day 1. The CDR3 totals 16 residues. The germline V gene encodes CDR1 SEHNR and CDR2 FQNEAQ (reference sequence). V was clipped by 5 bases and J by 1 base, with 15 bases between them. Sequenced here: CD4+ or CD8+ T cells sorted from blood, sampled in a trial of the OX40 agonist ivuxolimab. The genes are TRBV7-9 and TRBJ2-1, with D possibly being TRBD1 or TRBD2 (5 bases each). This sequence originates from an adult with an advanced solid tumor such as melanoma, head and neck, liver or kidney cancer. The CDR3 nucleotides read TGTGCCAGCAGCCCTACCCGGGGCCCTTCCTACAATGAGCAGTTCTTC. It is translated as CASSPTRGPSYNEQFF. The full variable domain, rest sourced from reference TRBV7-9 and TRBJ2-1, is DTGVSQNPRHKITKRGQNVTFRCDPISEHNRLYWYRQTLGQGPEFLTYFQNEAQLEKSRLLSDRFSAERPKGSFSTLEIQRTEQGDSAMYLCASSPTRGPSYNEQFFGPGTRLTVL.